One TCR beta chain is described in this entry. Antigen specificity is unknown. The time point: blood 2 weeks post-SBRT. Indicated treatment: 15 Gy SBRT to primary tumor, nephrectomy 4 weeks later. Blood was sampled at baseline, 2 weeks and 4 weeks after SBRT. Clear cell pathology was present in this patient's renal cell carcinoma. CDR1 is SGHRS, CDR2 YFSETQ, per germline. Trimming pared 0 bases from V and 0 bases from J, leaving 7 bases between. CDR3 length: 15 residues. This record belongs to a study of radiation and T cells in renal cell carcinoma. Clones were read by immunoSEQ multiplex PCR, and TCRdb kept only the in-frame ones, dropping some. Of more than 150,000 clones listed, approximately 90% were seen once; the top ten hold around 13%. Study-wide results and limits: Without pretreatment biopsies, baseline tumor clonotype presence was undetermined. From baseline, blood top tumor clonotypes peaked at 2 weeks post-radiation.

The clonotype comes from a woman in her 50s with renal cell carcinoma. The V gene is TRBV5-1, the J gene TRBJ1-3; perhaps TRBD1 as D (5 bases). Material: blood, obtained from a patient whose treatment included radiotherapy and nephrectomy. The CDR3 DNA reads TGCGCCAGCAGCTTGGATACAGGCTCTGGAAACACCATATATTTT. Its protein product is CASSLDTGSGNTIYF.